This T cell receptor beta chain was identified in a study of blood T cell repertoires in COVID-19. Study-level background: Samples taken during acute and convalescent COVID-19 were collected in the United States, Italy and Spain.

In Seattle, patients joined the study during active infection and were tracked longitudinally. Looked up from germline, CDR1 is MGHDK and CDR2 is SYGVNS. Trimming shortened V by 8 bases and J by 10 bases, and 18 bases separated the two germline ends. The CDR3 spans 14 residues. Per the original data handling: How many nucleated cells were present was estimated from reference gene primer amplification. Some clones are missing from TCRdb's copy, which holds only in-frame ones; the method was immunoSEQ multiplex PCR. V and J calls and clone size come straight from that table; D and trimming were deduced from the DNA. The table lists roughly 150,000 clones, just over 90% of them singletons.

V and J are TRBV25-1 and TRBJ1-6, with D possibly being TRBD1 (5 bases). Sequencing was done on a sample of peripheral blood. The sequence was obtained from a woman aged 55-75 years with COVID-19, enrolled during active disease. In nucleotides, the CDR3 is TGTGCCAGCGGATCAGGGCCATGGGAATCACCCCTCCACTTT. Translating gives CASGSGPWESPLHF.